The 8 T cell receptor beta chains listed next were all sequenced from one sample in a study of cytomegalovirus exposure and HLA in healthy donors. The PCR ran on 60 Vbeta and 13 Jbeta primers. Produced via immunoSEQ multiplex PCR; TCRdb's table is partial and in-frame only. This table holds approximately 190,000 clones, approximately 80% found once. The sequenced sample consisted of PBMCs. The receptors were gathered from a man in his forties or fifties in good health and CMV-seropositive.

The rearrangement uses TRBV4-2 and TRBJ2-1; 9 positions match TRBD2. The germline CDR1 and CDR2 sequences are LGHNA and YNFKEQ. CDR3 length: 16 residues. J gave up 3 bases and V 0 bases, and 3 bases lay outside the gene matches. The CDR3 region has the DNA TGTGCCAGCAGCCAAGAATGGACTAGCGACTACAATGAGCAGTTCTTC. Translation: CASSQEWTSDYNEQFF.

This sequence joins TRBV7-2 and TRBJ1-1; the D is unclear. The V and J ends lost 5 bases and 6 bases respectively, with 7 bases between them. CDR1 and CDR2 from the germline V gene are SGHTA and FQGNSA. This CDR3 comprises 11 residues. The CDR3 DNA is TGTGCCAGCAGCCCCCTTTCTGAAGCTTTCTTT. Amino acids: CASSPLSEAFF.

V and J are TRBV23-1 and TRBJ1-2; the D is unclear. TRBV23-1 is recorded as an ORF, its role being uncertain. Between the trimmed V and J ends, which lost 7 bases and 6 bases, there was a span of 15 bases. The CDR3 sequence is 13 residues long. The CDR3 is CASIHANTNGYTF. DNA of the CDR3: TGCGCCAGCATTCATGCGAACACTAATGGCTACACCTTC.

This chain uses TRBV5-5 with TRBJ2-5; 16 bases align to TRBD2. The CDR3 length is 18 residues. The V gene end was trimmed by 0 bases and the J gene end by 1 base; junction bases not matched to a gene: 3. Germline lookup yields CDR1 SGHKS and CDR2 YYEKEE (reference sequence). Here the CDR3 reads CASSLGGLAGGRQETQYF. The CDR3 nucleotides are TGTGCCAGCAGCTTGGGGGGACTAGCGGGAGGGCGCCAAGAGACCCAGTACTTC.

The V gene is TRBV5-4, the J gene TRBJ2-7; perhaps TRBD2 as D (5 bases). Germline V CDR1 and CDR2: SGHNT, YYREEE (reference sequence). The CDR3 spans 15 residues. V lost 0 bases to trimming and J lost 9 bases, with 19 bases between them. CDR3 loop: CASSLEGSLGRGQYF. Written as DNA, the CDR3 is TGTGCCAGCAGCTTGGAAGGGAGCCTCGGACGAGGGCAGTACTTC. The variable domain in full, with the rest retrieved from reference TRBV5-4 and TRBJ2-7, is ETGVTQSPTHLIKTRGQQVTLRCSSQSGHNTVSWYQQALGQGPQFIFQYYREEENGRGNFPPRFSGLQFPNYSSELNVNALELDDSALYLCASSLEGSLGRGQYFGPGTRLTVT.

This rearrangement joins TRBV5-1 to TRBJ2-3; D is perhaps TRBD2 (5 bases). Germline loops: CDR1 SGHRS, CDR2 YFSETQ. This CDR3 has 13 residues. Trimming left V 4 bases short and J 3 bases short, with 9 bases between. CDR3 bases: TGCGCCAGCAGCCGGGAAGGGACAGATACGCAGTATTTT. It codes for CASSREGTDTQYF.

For the CDR3, the DNA is TGTGCCAGCAGCCTAGAGCCTAGCGGTTCCTACGAGCAGTACTTC. Its protein is CASSLEPSGSYEQYF. This sequence joins TRBV7-8 and TRBJ2-7, with 7 bases aligning to TRBD2. V lost 5 bases and J lost 1; bases outside the gene matches: 8. The CDR3 length is 15 residues. From germline, CDR1 is SGHVS and CDR2 FQNEAQ.

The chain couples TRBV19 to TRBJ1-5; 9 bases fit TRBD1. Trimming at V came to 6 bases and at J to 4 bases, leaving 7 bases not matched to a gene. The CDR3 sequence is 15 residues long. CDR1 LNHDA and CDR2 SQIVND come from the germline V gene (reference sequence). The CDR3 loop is CASSLGTGINQPQHF. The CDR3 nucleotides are TGTGCCAGTAGCTTAGGGACAGGGATAAATCAGCCCCAGCATTTT.